This TCR beta chain originates from a study of graft-versus-host responses after intestinal transplantation. CDR3 length: 16 amino acids. J lost 6 bases, V lost 2 bases, and 10 bases had no gene match. CDR1 is SEHNR, CDR2 FQNEAQ, per germline (reference sequence). Profiled with immunoSEQ multiplex PCR; TCRdb holds only in-frame clones, not every one. In the table there are more than 65,000 clones, 80% to 95% of which are singletons. This clone was observed once. Its cognate antigen is unknown. Study observations and caveats: The study found high graft-versus-host to host-versus-graft clonal ratios in allografts of patients with graft-donor T cell macrochimerism.

The receptor's source is a human donor who was the organ donor for an intestinal transplant. The chain recombines TRBV7-9 with TRBJ2-1, with TRBD1 matching 7 bases. This material consisted of unstimulated CD8+ T cells sorted from spleen or lymph node cells, taken before transplant. CDR3 nucleotides: TGTGCCAGCAGCTTATCCGGACAGGCCATAGGCAATGAGCAGTTCTTC. Translating gives CASSLSGQAIGNEQFF.